These 23 T cell receptor beta chains originate from one sample sequenced in a study of OX40 agonist ivuxolimab in advanced cancers. Here immunoSEQ multiplex PCR was the method, and the copy in TCRdb shows in-frame clones only, minus some. The profile shows 75,000 to 80,000 clones, 85% to 90% of them singletons. The input for sequencing was CD4+ or CD8+ T cells sorted from blood, taken in a trial of the OX40 agonist ivuxolimab. All receptors derive from an adult with an advanced solid tumor such as melanoma, head and neck, liver or kidney cancer.

The chain combines TRBV2 with TRBJ1-5; the D is unclear. CDR3 size: 14 residues. V dropped 3 bases and J dropped 7 bases, with 13 bases sitting between them. Germline CDR1 and CDR2: SNHLY and FYNNEI. This chain's CDR3 is CASSENKGWQPQHF. The CDR3 region has the DNA TGTGCCAGCAGTGAGAATAAGGGCTGGCAGCCCCAGCATTTT.

V is TRBV19 and J is TRBJ2-5; TRBD1 agrees at 7 bases. Looked up from germline, CDR1 is LNHDA and CDR2 is SQIVND (reference sequence). J lost 5 bases, V lost 1 base, and 7 bases had no gene match. The CDR3 totals 15 residues. The CDR3 DNA is TGTGCCAGTAGTATAGGAGAGGGGGCTGGGGAGACCCAGTACTTC. Its protein product is CASSIGEGAGETQYF.

This clone was seen a single time. This chain joins TRBV5-4 and TRBJ1-1; D is undetermined. The CDR3 is made up of 14 amino acids. CDR1 SGHNT and CDR2 YYREEE come from the germline V gene (reference sequence). V lost 0 bases and J 11 bases, leaving 17 bases between the germline ends. The CDR3 region has the DNA TGTGCCAGCAGCTTGGAGGGTAGGGCCAGGAAGGCTTTCTTT. As protein: CASSLEGRARKAFF.

The chain couples TRBV5-1 to TRBJ2-2, with D perhaps TRBD1 (7 bases). Trimming removed 3 bases from V and 5 bases from J, with 14 bases in between. The CDR3 has 15 residues. Germline lookup yields CDR1 SGHRS and CDR2 YFSETQ. This CDR3 reads CASSSGQAGTGELFF. The CDR3 nucleotides are TGCGCCAGCAGCTCCGGACAGGCGGGGACCGGGGAGCTGTTTTTT.

This chain links TRBV30 with TRBJ2-7; D not certain. Trimming removed 0 bases from V and 3 bases from J, with 12 bases in between. This CDR3 has 14 residues. CDR1 is GTSNPN, CDR2 SVGIG, per germline (reference sequence). The CDR3 here is CAWSVSPAGYEQYF. The CDR3 nucleotides are TGTGCCTGGAGTGTTAGTCCGGCCGGCTACGAGCAGTACTTC.

The V gene is TRBV7-2, the J gene TRBJ2-3; 14 nucleotides line up with TRBD2. The germline gives CDR1 SGHTA, CDR2 FQGNSA. Trimming removed 7 bases from V and 1 base from J; junction bases left unmatched: 7. This CDR3 region has 17 residues. As DNA, the CDR3 is TGTGCCAGCAAGAGACTAGCGGGAGGGCCGGGCACAGATACGCAGTATTTT. Protein product: CASKRLAGGPGTDTQYF.

The chain has TRBV28 and TRBJ2-4; D is unresolved. The V end lost 2 bases, the J end lost 0 bases, and 11 bases lay between the germline ends. The CDR3 extends over 16 amino acids. Germline CDR1 reads MDHEN; CDR2 reads SYDVKM. The CDR3 DNA reads TGTGCCAGCAGTTTAGAAGGGTCCCTAGCCAAAAACATTCAGTACTTC. Translated: CASSLEGSLAKNIQYF.

This chain uses TRBV4-1 with TRBJ1-2; no definite D call. Germline loops: CDR1 MGHRA, CDR2 YSYEKL. V was clipped by 0 bases and J by 4 bases, with 15 bases between them. The CDR3 contains 16 residues. The CDR3 sequence: CASSQESLDSRYGYTF. The CDR3 DNA is TGCGCCAGCAGCCAAGAGTCTTTGGATAGTCGCTATGGCTACACCTTC.

There are a few counts of this clone. This chain joins TRBV4-1 and TRBJ2-5; TRBD1 aligns across 7 bases. CDR1 MGHRA and CDR2 YSYEKL come from the germline V gene. With 4 bases clipped from V and 5 bases from J, the junction kept 1 base outside the gene matches. This CDR3 has 12 residues. The CDR3 nucleotides read TGCGCCAGCAGCCTACAGGGGGAGACCCAGTACTTC. Its protein is CASSLQGETQYF.

The rearrangement uses TRBV5-1 and TRBJ1-1, with D perhaps TRBD1 (5 bases). Trimming took 5 bases from V and 2 from J, leaving 13 bases between them. Germline V CDR1 and CDR2: SGHRS, YFSETQ. The CDR3 extends over 14 amino acids. Here the CDR3 reads CASSFRGENTEAFF. The CDR3 bases are TGCGCCAGCAGTTTTAGAGGGGAAAACACTGAAGCTTTCTTT.

V and J are TRBV7-5 and TRBJ2-7; the table's D gene call, TRBD2, was not cross checked with the DNA. TRBV7-5 is recorded as a pseudogene. This CDR3 comprises 18 residues. The CDR3, as DNA: TGTGCCAGAAGCCCCGAGGGACTAGCGGGAGGTCCCTCCGGGGAGCAGTACTTC. Amino acids: CARSPEGLAGGPSGEQYF.

The rearrangement uses TRBV5-1 and TRBJ2-7, with 9 bases lining up with TRBD2. CDR3 length: 15 residues. Germline V gene sequence: CDR1 SGHRS, CDR2 YFSETQ. V gave up 3 bases and J gave up 2 bases; unmatched junction bases: 6. CDR3 bases: TGCGCCAGCAGCTCCCAAGCGGGAGGCCCCTACGAGCAGTACTTC. It is translated as CASSSQAGGPYEQYF.

The sample holds one count of this clone. The V call is TRBV5-1, the J call TRBJ1-1; D is uncertain. The CDR3 sequence is 14 residues long. Germline values: CDR1 SGHRS, CDR2 YFSETQ. V was pared by 4 bases and J by 0 bases, with 10 bases between. The CDR3 sequence is CASSPGSLNTEAFF. In nucleotides, the CDR3 is TGCGCCAGCAGCCCCGGGAGCTTGAACACTGAAGCTTTCTTT. The full variable domain, with the rest looked up from reference TRBV5-1 and TRBJ1-1, is KAGVTQTPRYLIKTRGQQVTLSCSPISGHRSVSWYQQTPGQGLQFLFEYFSETQRNKGNFPGRFSGRQFSNSRSEMNVSTLELGDSALYLCASSPGSLNTEAFFGQGTRLTVV.

The chain carries TRBV7-2 and TRBJ2-5; the D call may be TRBD1 or TRBD2 (5 bases each). Trimming cost V 5 bases and J 3 bases, with 10 bases left between them. This CDR3 is built from 13 residues. The germline gives CDR1 SGHTA, CDR2 FQGNSA. The CDR3 coding sequence is TGTGCCAGCAGCCAGGGACGGAAAGAGACCCAGTACTTC. This translates into CASSQGRKETQYF.

This chain joins TRBV6-5 and TRBJ1-3; 7 bases match TRBD1. V dropped 2 bases and J dropped 4; count of bases not matched to a gene: 5. There are 15 residues in the CDR3. The V gene's germline CDR1 is MNHEY and CDR2 SVGAGI. The DNA for the CDR3 is TGTGCCAGCAGTTACCCGGACAGGAGGGGAAACACCATATATTTT. It specifies CASSYPDRRGNTIYF.

The V call is TRBV7-3, the J call TRBJ2-3, with 12 bases matching TRBD2. V dropped 5 bases and J dropped 4; count of bases not matched to a gene: 10. The CDR3 runs 17 residues. In germline, CDR1 is SGHTA, CDR2 FQGTGA. CDR3 sequence reads: CASSRGLAGRYADTQYF. In DNA form, the CDR3 reads TGTGCCAGCAGCCGAGGACTAGCGGGAAGGTACGCAGATACGCAGTATTTT.

The gene calls are TRBV30 and TRBJ1-2, with D perhaps matching TRBD1 (5 bases). V gave up 3 bases and J gave up 6 bases, with 8 bases separating them. The CDR3 has 11 residues. Germline loops: CDR1 GTSNPN, CDR2 SVGIG (reference sequence). The CDR3 reads CAWSRANGYTF. In DNA, the CDR3 is TGTGCCTGGAGCAGGGCTAATGGCTACACCTTC.

The chain combines TRBV4-3 with TRBJ2-7; the match to TRBD2 covers 9 bases. This CDR3 contains 15 residues. The V segment lost 3 bases and the J segment 3 bases; nucleotides outside the gene matches: 6. Germline V CDR1 and CDR2: LGHNA, YSLEER. This CDR3 is CASSHLAGGRYEQYF. The CDR3 DNA is TGCGCCAGCAGCCACCTTGCGGGGGGGCGCTACGAGCAGTACTTC.

A single count supports this clone. V and J are TRBV13 and TRBJ1-5; no definite D call. Trimming removed 3 bases from V and 1 base from J, with 1 base in between. This CDR3 spans 12 amino acids. The germline V gene has CDR1 PRHDT and CDR2 FYEKMQ (reference sequence). The CDR3 DNA reads TGTGCCAGCAGCTTCAGCAATCAGCCCCAGCATTTT. This encodes CASSFSNQPQHF.

This rearrangement joins TRBV30 to TRBJ1-1; D perhaps matches TRBD1 (6 bases). The V and J ends lost 4 bases and 4 bases respectively, with 10 bases between them. Per the germline V gene, CDR1 is GTSNPN and CDR2 is SVGIG (reference sequence). The CDR3 extends over 12 amino acids. The CDR3 loop is CAWNTGFTEAFF. The CDR3 DNA reads as TGTGCCTGGAATACAGGGTTCACTGAAGCTTTCTTT.

The chain couples TRBV21-1 to TRBJ2-2; TRBD2 reflects the table's D call only, with no check against the DNA. TRBV21-1 is deemed a pseudogene. The CDR3 totals 15 residues. In DNA, the CDR3 is TGTGCCAGCAGCAACCCGGGTGGGAACACCGGGGAGCTGTTTTTT. Amino acids: CASSNPGGNTGELFF.

The V call is TRBV5-1, the J call TRBJ2-3; possibly TRBD1 for D (5 bases). The V gene's germline CDR1 is SGHRS and CDR2 YFSETQ. V was shortened by 1 base and J by 0 bases, with 9 bases between the two germline ends. The CDR3 is 15 amino acids. The CDR3 loop is CASSLTTASTDTQYF. CDR3 coding DNA: TGCGCCAGCAGCTTGACGACAGCTAGCACAGATACGCAGTATTTT.

The chain joins TRBV28 to TRBJ1-4; TRBD1 is a possible D gene (5 bases). V dropped 3 bases and J dropped 7 bases, with 18 bases sitting between them. Germline V gene sequence: CDR1 MDHEN, CDR2 SYDVKM. The CDR3 length is 16 residues. The CDR3 DNA is TGTGCCAGCAGTTTGGGTGTCGGGACTATGGGTGAAAAACTGTTTTTT. It is translated as CASSLGVGTMGEKLFF. The entire variable domain, with the rest obtained from reference TRBV28 and TRBJ1-4, is as follows: DVKVTQSSRYLVKRTGEKVFLECVQDMDHENMFWYRQDPGLGLRLIYFSYDVKMKEKGDIPEGYSVSREKKERFSLILESASTNQTSMYLCASSLGVGTMGEKLFFGSGTQLSVL.